Below are 14 T cell receptor beta chains sequenced from a single sample in a study of T cell responses to AZD1222 COVID-19 vaccine. The protocol was immunoSEQ multiplex PCR, while the TCRdb copy is restricted to in-frame clones and leaves out a portion. The sample includes some 130,000 clones, about 93% seen only once; the top ten take 7.5% to 9.5%. Material: peripheral blood, obtained on day 0 of AZD1222 vaccination. Receptor source: an adult in good health.

The gene calls are TRBV3-1 (or the pseudogene TRBV3-2) and TRBJ1-1; D gene uncertain. V gave up 1 base and J gave up 4 bases, with 7 bases separating them. This CDR3 has 13 residues. Germline V CDR1 and CDR2: LGHDT, YNNKEL (reference sequence). CDR3 region: CASSQGTLTEAFF. The CDR3 DNA follows: TGTGCCAGCAGCCAAGGGACCCTCACTGAAGCTTTCTTT.

This clone came up once. The chain combines TRBV10-3 with TRBJ1-2; D gene unclear. This CDR3 region has 11 residues. V lost 3 bases to trimming and J lost 6 bases, with 5 bases between them. CDR1 and CDR2 from the germline V gene are ENHRY and SYGVKD. The CDR3, as DNA: TGTGCCATCAGTGAAAGGGATGGCTACACCTTC. This sequence encodes CAISERDGYTF.

The chain has TRBV27 and TRBJ1-1; D is undetermined. The germline V gene encodes CDR1 MNHEY and CDR2 SMNVEV (reference sequence). Trimming took off 6 bases at V and 0 bases at J, with 8 bases between the two ends. The CDR3 sequence is 13 residues long. CDR3 bases: TGTGCCAGCAGCAGCCCTATGAACACTGAAGCTTTCTTT. Translation gives CASSSPMNTEAFF.

The chain has TRBV9 and TRBJ1-2; the D gene is possibly TRBD1 (5 bases). The CDR3 is 14 amino acids. Germline V CDR1 and CDR2: SGDLS, YYNGEE. V lost 4 bases to trimming and J lost 8 bases, with 18 bases between them. CDR3 DNA sequence: TGTGCCAGCAGCCCTGACGGACAACGGATCGGCTACACCTTC. Its translation is CASSPDGQRIGYTF.

The rearrangement links TRBV5-1 to TRBJ1-4, with TRBD1 identical over 9 bases. Germline CDR1 reads SGHRS; CDR2 reads YFSETQ. V lost 4 bases, J lost 8 bases, and 9 bases stayed unmatched. This CDR3 has 15 residues. The CDR3 bases are TGCGCCAGCAGCATCGTCGGGACAGGGTACGAAAAACTGTTTTTT. Protein product: CASSIVGTGYEKLFF.

This clone was seen a single time. The gene calls are TRBV29-1 and TRBJ1-3, with D perhaps matching TRBD1 (5 bases). The V end was cut by 6 bases, the J end by 0 bases, with 12 bases between. This CDR3 is 14 amino acids long. From germline, CDR1 is SQVTM and CDR2 ANQGSEA. CDR3 sequence (DNA): TGCAGCGTCGTCGGGACCCTCTCTGGAAACACCATATATTTT. It translates to CSVVGTLSGNTIYF.

This chain joins TRBV24-1 and TRBJ2-3, with D hard to call. V shed 9 bases and J shed 0 bases, with 27 bases lying between them. The CDR3 covers 19 residues. CDR1 is KGHDR, CDR2 SFDVKD, per germline. The CDR3 spells CATAPNGAPSLPSTDTQYF. CDR3 bases: TGTGCCACCGCGCCGAATGGAGCACCGTCCCTTCCTAGCACAGATACGCAGTATTTT.

The chain couples TRBV27 to TRBJ2-5, with 11 bases identical to TRBD2. Germline CDR1 is MNHEY and CDR2 is SMNVEV (reference sequence). The CDR3 runs to 15 residues. V was pared by 5 bases and J by 6 bases, with 8 bases of the junction left unmatched. Written as DNA, the CDR3 is TGTGCCAGCAGTCCCCTCCTAGCGGGGGGAAAGACCCAGTACTTC. Its translation: CASSPLLAGGKTQYF.

This chain uses TRBV5-6 with TRBJ1-2; 9 bases are a match to TRBD1. V was pared by 4 bases and J by 8 bases, with 15 bases of the junction left unmatched. Germline assignment: CDR1 SGHDT and CDR2 YYEEEE. The CDR3 spans 16 residues. The CDR3 here is CASSHIERQGDYGYTF. The CDR3 nucleotides read TGTGCCAGCAGCCACATAGAACGACAGGGGGATTACGGCTACACCTTC.

The chain recombines TRBV6-6 with TRBJ1-6; D is undetermined. Germline V lookup: CDR1 MNHNY, CDR2 SVGAGI (reference sequence). CDR3 size: 15 residues. V lost 0 bases to trimming and J lost 10 bases, with 13 bases between them. The CDR3 bases are TGTGCCAGCAGTTACTCACCGGGAATAAACTCACCCCTCCACTTT. This gives the protein CASSYSPGINSPLHF.

This chain uses TRBV25-1 with TRBJ1-1; perhaps TRBD1 as D (5 bases). Germline-derived CDR1 and CDR2 are MGHDK and SYGVNS. With 1 base removed from V and 7 bases from J, the gap between germline ends came to 16 bases. This CDR3 comprises 15 residues. DNA of the CDR3: TGTGCCAGCAGTGAATCTTGGGGGGAACGCGGTGAAGCTTTCTTT. It yields the protein CASSESWGERGEAFF.

CDR3 sequence reads: CASSLLRGTPFF. CDR3 bases: TGTGCCAGCAGTTTATTAAGGGGCACCCCTTTCTTC. This sequence joins TRBV28 and TRBJ2-1, with D possibly TRBD1 on 5 matching bases. The CDR3 is 12 amino acids. V was shortened by 1 base and J by 16 bases, with 14 bases between the two germline ends. Germline V gives CDR1 MDHEN, CDR2 SYDVKM.

The genes are TRBV30 and TRBJ2-1; TRBD1 aligns across 8 bases. Germline assignment: CDR1 GTSNPN and CDR2 SVGIG (reference sequence). This CDR3 has 14 residues. With V trimmed by 0 bases and J by 3 bases, 1 base remained unmatched. CDR3 nucleotide sequence: TGTGCCTGGAGTGTACAGGGGGACTACAATGAGCAGTTCTTC. This gives the protein CAWSVQGDYNEQFF.

The rearrangement joins TRBV6-5 to TRBJ2-3; D possibly matches TRBD1 or TRBD2 (5 bases each). Per germline, CDR1 MNHEY and CDR2 SVGAGI. The CDR3 spans 16 residues. The ends were cut back, 3 bases at V and 3 bases at J, with 16 bases in the middle. CDR3 sequence: CASSYNQGARTDTQYF. Written as DNA, the CDR3 is TGTGCCAGCAGTTATAATCAGGGAGCAAGGACAGATACGCAGTATTTT.